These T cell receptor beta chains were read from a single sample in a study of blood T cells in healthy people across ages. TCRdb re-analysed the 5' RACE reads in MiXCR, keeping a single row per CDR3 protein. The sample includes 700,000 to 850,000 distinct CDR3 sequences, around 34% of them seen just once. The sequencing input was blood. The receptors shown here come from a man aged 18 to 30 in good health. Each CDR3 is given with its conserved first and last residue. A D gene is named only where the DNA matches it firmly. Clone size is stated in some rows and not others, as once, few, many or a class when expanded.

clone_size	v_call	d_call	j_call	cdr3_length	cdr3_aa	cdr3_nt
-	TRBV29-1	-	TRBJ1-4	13	CSVEQGVREKLFF	TGCAGCGTTGAGCAAGGGGTGAGGGAAAAACTGTTTTTT
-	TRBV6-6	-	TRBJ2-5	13	CASSGTNAETQYF	TGTGCCAGCAGCGGTACTAATGCAGAGACCCAGTACTTC
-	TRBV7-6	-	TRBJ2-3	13	CASSNLNTDTQYF	TGTGCCAGCAGCAACCTAAACACAGATACGCAGTATTTT
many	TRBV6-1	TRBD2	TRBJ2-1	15	CASSEEAGGPDEQFF	TGTGCCAGCAGTGAAGAAGCGGGGGGGCCGGATGAGCAGTTCTTC
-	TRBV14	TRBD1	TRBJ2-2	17	CASRATTGGAGTGELFF	TGTGCCAGCAGGGCAACAACAGGGGGCGCTGGGACCGGGGAGCTGTTTTTT
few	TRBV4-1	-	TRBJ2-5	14	CASSQAGSEETQYF	TGCGCCAGCAGCCAAGCGGGCAGCGAAGAGACCCAGTACTTC
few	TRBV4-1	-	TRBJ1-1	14	CASSQGAGVTEAFF	TGCGCCAGCAGCCAGGGGGCCGGGGTCACTGAAGCTTTCTTT
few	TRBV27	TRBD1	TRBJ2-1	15	CASSFQGQGRDEQFF	TGTGCCAGCAGTTTCCAGGGACAGGGCAGGGATGAGCAGTTCTTC
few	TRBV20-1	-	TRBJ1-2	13	CSARLGTYYGYTF	TGCAGTGCTAGACTCGGGACATACTATGGCTACACCTTC
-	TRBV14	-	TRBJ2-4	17	CASSQGGWAVAKNIQYF	TGTGCCAGCAGCCAAGGAGGATGGGCCGTAGCCAAAAACATTCAGTACTTC
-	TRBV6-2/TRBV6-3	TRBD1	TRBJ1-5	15	CASRRGQGGNQPQHF	TGTGCCAGCAGACGAGGACAGGGTGGGAATCAGCCCCAGCATTTT
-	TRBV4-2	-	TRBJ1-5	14	CASSQEDTNQPQHF	TGTGCCAGCAGCCAAGAGGACACAAATCAGCCCCAGCATTTT
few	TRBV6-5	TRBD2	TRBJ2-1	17	CASSYPRTSGGGNEQFF	TGTGCCAGCAGTTACCCTAGGACTAGCGGGGGAGGGAATGAGCAGTTCTTC
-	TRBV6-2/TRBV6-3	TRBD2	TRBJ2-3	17	CASSPFRGGRSTDTQYF	TGTGCCAGCAGTCCCTTTCGGGGGGGGCGAAGCACAGATACGCAGTATTTT
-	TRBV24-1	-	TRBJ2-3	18	CATSDPIAGFFGADTQYF	TGTGCCACCAGTGATCCGATCGCGGGCTTCTTCGGCGCAGATACGCAGTATTTT
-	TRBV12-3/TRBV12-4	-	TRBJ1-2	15	CASSLGPPRDYGYTF	TGTGCCAGCAGTTTAGGACCCCCGAGAGACTATGGCTACACCTTC